Listed below are T cell receptor beta chains from one sample, sequenced in a study of cytomegalovirus exposure and HLA in healthy donors. Sequencing used immunoSEQ multiplex PCR; TCRdb keeps in-frame clones, though not all of them. The listing records some 51,000 clones. Sample: PBMCs. The source is a man aged 45-65 years in good health and CMV-seropositive. CDR3s include the opening cysteine and the closing phenylalanine or tryptophan. A D gene is named only where the DNA matches it firmly.

d_gene,j_gene,v_gene,CDR3nt,CDR3aa
TRBD1,TRBJ2-7,TRBV6-5,TGTGCCAGCAGTTACCATCGACAGGGGGGAATCTACGAGCAGTACTTC,CASSYHRQGGIYEQYF
TRBD2,TRBJ2-5,TRBV7-9,TGTGCCAGCAGCTCCACGGGGGGGCCCGGGGAGACCCAGTACTTC,CASSSTGGPGETQYF
TRBD1,TRBJ1-2,TRBV5-4,TGTGCCAGCAGCTTTTGGCAGGGGGCTGGCTACACCTTC,CASSFWQGAGYTF
-,TRBJ2-1,TRBV29-1,TGCAGCGTTGAAGATCCCAGGCGCAATGAGCAGTTCTTC,CSVEDPRRNEQFF
TRBD1,TRBJ2-7,TRBV19,TGTGCCACCGAACCAACAGGGGGCTCCTACGAGCAGTACTTC,CATEPTGGSYEQYF
TRBD1,TRBJ2-3,TRBV7-2,TGTGCCAGCAGCTGGACAGGGACAGATACGCAGTATTTT,CASSWTGTDTQYF
-,TRBJ2-5,TRBV28,TGTGCCAGCAGCCCTGGCGGGATCCAAGAGACCCAGTACTTC,CASSPGGIQETQYF
TRBD1,TRBJ1-2,TRBV9,TGTGCCAGCAGCGTAGCAGGGGGCCTTGGCTACACCTTC,CASSVAGGLGYTF
-,TRBJ2-3,TRBV28,TGTGCCAGCAGTTCGGGGGGCACCCAGGGTGCAGATACGCAGTATTTT,CASSSGGTQGADTQYF
TRBD1,TRBJ2-7,TRBV4-3,TGCGCCAGCAGCCAAGACCGACAGGGGGACGAGCAGTACTTC,CASSQDRQGDEQYF
TRBD1,TRBJ1-2,TRBV5-6,TGTGCCAGCAGCTTTACTAGGACAGGGCCCTATGGCTACACCTTC,CASSFTRTGPYGYTF
TRBD1,TRBJ1-2,TRBV10-3,TGTGCCATCAGTGGAGGACAGGCCTATGGCTACACCTTC,CAISGGQAYGYTF
-,TRBJ1-3,TRBV6-5,TGTGCCAGCAGGCGGGGGCAAGGAAACACCATATATTTT,CASRRGQGNTIYF
-,TRBJ1-5,TRBV5-1,TGCGCCAGCAGCTTGTCAGGGGCCCGCAATCAGCCCCAGCATTTT,CASSLSGARNQPQHF
TRBD1,TRBJ2-2,TRBV5-1,TGCGCCAGCAGCTTGGCACAGGGGAGCACCGGGGAGCTGTTTTTT,CASSLAQGSTGELFF
TRBD1,TRBJ1-6,TRBV30,TGTGCCTGGTCCGGGACAGGGGGCTCCCGGGGGGCCCTCCACTTT,CAWSGTGGSRGALHF
-,TRBJ1-1,TRBV5-1,TGCGCCAGCAGCTTTTCGGGGGGGAACACTGAAGCTTTCTTT,CASSFSGGNTEAFF
TRBD2,TRBJ2-3,TRBV5-1,TGCGCCAGCAGCTTTACGACTAGCGGGGGAGGCACAGATACGCAGTATTTT,CASSFTTSGGGTDTQYF
TRBD1,TRBJ2-2,TRBV9,TGTGCCAGCAGCGTAAGTTCACAGGGGGCTTTCACCGGGGAGCTGTTTTTT,CASSVSSQGAFTGELFF
-,TRBJ2-7,TRBV7-9,TGTGCCAGCAGCTTAGCCGACAGGCACTCCTACGAGCAGTACTTC,CASSLADRHSYEQYF
-,TRBJ2-3,TRBV12-2,TGTGCAAGTCGCTACCGACTAGCGGGAGGGCCGGGTCCAGATACGCAGTATTTT,CASRYRLAGGPGPDTQYF
TRBD1,TRBJ2-3,TRBV4-3,TGCGCCAGCAGCCAAGGGACAGGGACCACAGATACGCAGTATTTT,CASSQGTGTTDTQYF
-,TRBJ1-1,TRBV4-1,TGCGCCAGCAGCCAAGCGGGGATACAGGGACGGGAAACTGAAGCTTTCTTT,CASSQAGIQGRETEAFF
-,TRBJ2-6,TRBV28,TGTGCCAGCAGTCCGGGGACTTACTCTGGGGCCAACGTCCTGACTTTC,CASSPGTYSGANVLTF
-,TRBJ2-5,TRBV27,TGTGCCAGCAGTACAAACTACATACAACCTTGGGAGACCCAGTACTTC,CASSTNYIQPWETQYF
TRBD1,TRBJ2-1,TRBV11-2,TGTGCCAGCAGCAGGGACAGGGCCAATGAGCAGTTCTTC,CASSRDRANEQFF
TRBD1,TRBJ1-6,TRBV6-5,TGTGCCAGCAGGCCCGGGACAGCCAATTCACCCCTCCACTTT,CASRPGTANSPLHF
-,TRBJ1-5,TRBV7-2,TGTGCCAGCAGCTTAGAGTCAGGGCTACCAAATCAGCCCCAGCATTTT,CASSLESGLPNQPQHF
-,TRBJ2-7,TRBV4-1,TGCGCCAGCAGCCCCACCCCAGGTACCTACGAGCAGTACTTC,CASSPTPGTYEQYF
-,TRBJ2-7,TRBV7-2,TGTGCCAGCAGACTCACAGGGACCGAGCAGTACTTC,CASRLTGTEQYF
TRBD1,TRBJ2-2,TRBV9,TGTGCCAGCAGCGTAGGGCAGGGGGCAACCGGGGAGCTGTTTTTT,CASSVGQGATGELFF
TRBD1,TRBJ1-6,TRBV30,TGTGCCTGGAGTGTACCCGGACAGGGGGCGAGTAATTCACCCCTCCACTTT,CAWSVPGQGASNSPLHF
TRBD2,TRBJ2-5,TRBV2,TGTGCCAGCAGTGGGGGGGGCGGGACTAGTTCAGAGACCCAGTACTTC,CASSGGGGTSSETQYF
TRBD1,TRBJ1-5,TRBV19,TGTGCCAGTAGTATTGACAGGGGAAGCAATCAGCCCCAGCATTTT,CASSIDRGSNQPQHF
-,TRBJ1-5,TRBV9,TGTGCCAGCAGCAAAGGGGGACCCAGCAATCAGCCCCAGCATTTT,CASSKGGPSNQPQHF
TRBD1,TRBJ2-7,TRBV6-5,TGTGCCAGCAGCCCCGGGACAGGGAGTTACGAGCAGTACTTC,CASSPGTGSYEQYF
-,TRBJ2-1,TRBV20-1,TGCAGTGCTAGAAGGCTAGTCCTTATGCTCTTC,CSARRLVLMLF
TRBD2,TRBJ2-1,TRBV7-3,TGTGCCAGCAGCCCCCGAGGCGCGGGGGGGCCCAATGAGCAGTTCTTC,CASSPRGAGGPNEQFF
TRBD2,TRBJ2-6,TRBV4-3,TGCGCCAGCAGCCAGGATAGCGGGAGACTTTCCGGGGCCAACGTCCTGACTTTC,CASSQDSGRLSGANVLTF
TRBD1,TRBJ1-4,TRBV28,TGTGCCAGCAGTTCACAGGGGCATAATGAAAAACTGTTTTTT,CASSSQGHNEKLFF
-,TRBJ2-7,TRBV28,TGTGCCAGCAGCTCCGGGACAATATACGAGCAGTACTTC,CASSSGTIYEQYF
TRBD1,TRBJ2-3,TRBV6-5,TGTGCCAGCAGTTCTTACCGGGACAGGGCAGATACGCAGTATTTT,CASSSYRDRADTQYF
TRBD2,TRBJ2-1,TRBV15,TGTGCCACCAGCTTGGGACTAGCGCAAGATGAGCAGTTCTTC,CATSLGLAQDEQFF
-,TRBJ2-5,TRBV4-1,TGCGCCAGCAGCACTCAACTCGGGGAGACCCAGTACTTC,CASSTQLGETQYF
TRBD1,TRBJ1-2,TRBV7-9,TGTGCCAGCAGCTTAAGACAGGGGTATGGCTACACCTTC,CASSLRQGYGYTF
TRBD1,TRBJ2-7,TRBV6-1,TGTGCCAGCGACAGGGATAAGGTAGGAGAACAGTACTTC,CASDRDKVGEQYF
TRBD1,TRBJ2-7,TRBV4-2,TGTGCCAGCAGCCAAGGACGGACAGGGGAAGAAGGCTCCTACGAGCAGTACTTC,CASSQGRTGEEGSYEQYF
-,TRBJ2-2,TRBV19,TGTGCCAGTAGTATAGCGGAGGGGAACACCGGGGAGCTGTTTTTT,CASSIAEGNTGELFF
-,TRBJ2-1,TRBV19,TGTGCCAGTAGTATAGACGAGGGGGTCTCCTACAATGAGCAGTTCTTC,CASSIDEGVSYNEQFF
-,TRBJ1-2,TRBV4-2,TGTGCCAGCAGCCAAGATGGCCGGGAAAGTGGGCTCTATGGCTACACCTTC,CASSQDGRESGLYGYTF
-,TRBJ1-2,TRBV4-3,TGCGCCAGCAGCCAAGATGTCAGGGCAGACTATGGCTACACCTTC,CASSQDVRADYGYTF
TRBD1,TRBJ2-7,TRBV7-2,TGTGCCAGCAGCTTGGACAGGTGGTCAAGCGAGCAGTACTTC,CASSLDRWSSEQYF